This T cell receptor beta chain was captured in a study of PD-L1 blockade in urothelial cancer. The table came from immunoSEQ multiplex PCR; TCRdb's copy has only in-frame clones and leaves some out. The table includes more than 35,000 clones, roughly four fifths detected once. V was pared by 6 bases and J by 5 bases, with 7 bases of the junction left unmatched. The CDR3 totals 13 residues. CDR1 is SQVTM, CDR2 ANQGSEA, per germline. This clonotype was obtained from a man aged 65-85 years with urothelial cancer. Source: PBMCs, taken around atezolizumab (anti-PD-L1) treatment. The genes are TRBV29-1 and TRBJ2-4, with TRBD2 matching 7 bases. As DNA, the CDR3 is TGCAGCGTGGAACTAGCGACCGAAAACATTCAGTACTTC. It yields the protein CSVELATENIQYF.